The clone carrying this T cell receptor (beta chain) was observed at least ten times. The antigen is undetermined. TCR beta CDR3 regions were amplified from RNA transcripts. HTBI primers were used for first-round RT-PCR of the TCR CDR3. TCRdb analysed the multiplex PCR reads with MiXCR anew, one entry per CDR3 protein. The table has 35,000 to 45,000 distinct CDR3 sequences, approximately 52% seen once; the top ten hold roughly 15%. The sample comes from a study of T cells in Graves' hyperthyroidism and ophthalmopathy. As for the study in general: Once the initial diagnosis was made, peripheral blood was obtained before any treatment. General study points: Most thyroid clonotypes expanded above 0.001 appeared in blood too.

With 1 base removed from V and 7 bases from J, the gap between germline ends came to 12 bases. The CDR3 totals 14 residues. Germline lookup yields CDR1 SGHNT and CDR2 YYREEE (reference sequence). This receptor was obtained from a man aged 35 to 55 with Graves' ophthalmopathy. V is TRBV5-4 and J is TRBJ1-3; D is unresolved. Sequenced sample: blood. CDR3 DNA sequence: TGTGCCAGCAGCTTGCTCGATCTGGAGAACACCATATATTTT. This sequence encodes CASSLLDLENTIYF. Complete variable domain (other parts from reference TRBV5-4 and TRBJ1-3): ETGVTQSPTHLIKTRGQQVTLRCSSQSGHNTVSWYQQALGQGPQFIFQYYREEENGRGNFPPRFSGLQFPNYSSELNVNALELDDSALYLCASSLLDLENTIYFGEGSWLTVV.